The clone carrying this TCR beta chain was found a few times. The CDR3 spans 14 residues. Deletions cut 3 bases from V and 4 bases from J, with 11 bases between. CDR1 is ENHRY and CDR2 is SYGVKD in the germline V gene. The source of the sample is a study of blood T cells in healthy people across ages. Study information: Template-switching capture recovered about one barcoded beta molecule per two T cells.

Donors were healthy Caucasian individuals from Russia aged about 6 to 90. Together with a sample-barcoded 5' primer, a J-beta primer mix was included in a second PCR lasting about 7 to 11 cycles. Every cDNA molecule bore a tag from a template-switch adaptor containing 12 random nucleotides. TCRdb redid the calling of the 5' RACE reads with MiXCR, one entry per CDR3 protein. The table lists about 1.7 million distinct CDR3 sequences, roughly 27% of them singletons. The specimen sequenced was blood. The chain couples TRBV10-3 to TRBJ2-3; maybe TRBD1 (5 bases). The origin of this receptor is a woman in her twenties or thirties in good health. In DNA, the CDR3 is TGTGCCATCAGTGAAGGTCAGGGCCCAGATACGCAGTATTTT. It encodes CAISEGQGPDTQYF.